One TCR beta chain is described in this entry. Its specificity is unknown. 5'RACE template switching added a universal primer site and UMIs to TCR cDNA. MiXCR was run by TCRdb on the 5' RACE reads, yielding one entry per CDR3 protein. Of around 500,000 distinct CDR3 sequences in the sample, 20% to 25% were seen once. The sample comes from a study of T cells after yellow fever vaccination. Study observations and caveats: The booster response re-showed most primary clones: around 96% CD4, around 85% CD8. The CD4 compartment and the CD8 compartment contained a small share of clonotypes in common. The bulk population could contribute abundant contaminating clonotypes to FACS-sorted repertoires.

The CDR3 loop spans 15 amino acids. The germline V and J ends were trimmed by 4 bases and 8 bases, with 21 bases remaining between them. Germline V CDR1 and CDR2: SGHKS, YYEKEE (reference sequence). The receptor's source is a man younger than 30 who received the YFV17D yellow fever vaccine. The sequencing here drew on PBMCs, taken roughly 20 days after the first yellow fever vaccination. The genes are TRBV5-5 and TRBJ1-2, with a tentative D call TRBD1 (5 bases). The CDR3 protein is CASSGTDTITGGYTF. In nucleotides, the CDR3 is TGTGCCAGCAGCGGGACGGACACTATTACCGGAGGCTACACCTTC.